Here is one T cell receptor beta chain with its context. Its target is not known. The same CDR3 also results from other DNA sequences found in this sample. This sample was taken from a study of cytomegalovirus exposure and HLA in healthy donors. Study in general: Most genotyped donors, 81% of roughly 400, had Caucasian-associated genetic ancestry. Study observations and caveats: Later analysis identified several of the most significant clusters that appeared linked to common viral pathogens. In a later analysis, HLA-associated beta chains showed higher expansion and lower generation probabilities than comparable chains. A previous analysis found most TCR beta V segments productive roughly 87% or roughly 30% of the time.

The primer mix had 60 Vbeta and 13 Jbeta primers. Clones were read by immunoSEQ multiplex PCR, and TCRdb kept only the in-frame ones, dropping some. The sample lists 97,000 or so clones, 70% occurring once. The receptor was isolated from a man aged 45 to 65 in good health and CMV-seronegative. The specimen was PBMCs.

CDR3 loop: CASSLTNQPQHF. The CDR3 bases are TGTGCCAGCAGTTTAACTAATCAGCCCCAGCATTTT. The chain has TRBV28 and TRBJ1-5; D gene uncertain. Between the trimmed V and J ends, which lost 2 bases and 4 bases, there was a span of 3 bases. Germline V gives CDR1 MDHEN, CDR2 SYDVKM. The CDR3 has 12 residues. Supplemented by reference TRBV28 and TRBJ1-5, the full variable domain reads DVKVTQSSRYLVKRTGEKVFLECVQDMDHENMFWYRQDPGLGLRLIYFSYDVKMKEKGDIPEGYSVSREKKERFSLILESASTNQTSMYLCASSLTNQPQHFGDGTRLSIL.